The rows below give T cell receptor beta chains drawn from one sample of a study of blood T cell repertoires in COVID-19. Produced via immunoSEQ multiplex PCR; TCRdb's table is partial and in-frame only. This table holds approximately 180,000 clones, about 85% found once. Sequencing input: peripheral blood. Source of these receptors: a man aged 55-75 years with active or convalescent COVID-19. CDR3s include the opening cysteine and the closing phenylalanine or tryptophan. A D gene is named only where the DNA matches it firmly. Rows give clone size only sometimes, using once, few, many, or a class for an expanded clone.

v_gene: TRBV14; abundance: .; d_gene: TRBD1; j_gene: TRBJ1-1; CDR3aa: CASSPQGATEAFF; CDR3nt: TGTGCCAGCAGTCCACAGGGGGCCACTGAAGCTTTCTTT
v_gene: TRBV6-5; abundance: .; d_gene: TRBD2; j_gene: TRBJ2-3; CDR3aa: CATGLAGTDTQYF; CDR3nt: TGTGCCACGGGACTAGCGGGCACAGATACGCAGTATTTT
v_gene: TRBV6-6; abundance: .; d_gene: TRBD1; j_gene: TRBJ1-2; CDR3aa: CASSPPGTVNYGYTF; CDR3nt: TGTGCCAGCAGTCCCCCCGGGACAGTAAACTATGGCTACACCTTC
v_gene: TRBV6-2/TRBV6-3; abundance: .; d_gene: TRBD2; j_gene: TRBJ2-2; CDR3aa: CASSYGTSGGEVGELFF; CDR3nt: TGTGCCAGCAGTTACGGGACTAGCGGGGGTGAGGTCGGGGAGCTGTTTTTT
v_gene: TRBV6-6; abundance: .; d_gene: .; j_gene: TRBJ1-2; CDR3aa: CASSYLQGNYGYTF; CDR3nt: TGTGCCAGCAGTTACCTCCAGGGTAACTATGGCTACACCTTC
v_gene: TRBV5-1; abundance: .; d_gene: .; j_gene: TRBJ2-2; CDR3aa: CASSFEGWNTGELFF; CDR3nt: TGCGCCAGCAGCTTTGAGGGTTGGAACACCGGGGAGCTGTTTTTT
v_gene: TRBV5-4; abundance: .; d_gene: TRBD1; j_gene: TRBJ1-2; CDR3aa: CASGHRGGDYGYTF; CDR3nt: TGTGCCAGCGGACACAGGGGAGGTGACTATGGCTACACCTTC
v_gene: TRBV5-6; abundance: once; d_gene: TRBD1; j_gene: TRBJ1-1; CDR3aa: CASSLGGGTEAFF; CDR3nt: TGTGCCAGCAGTTTAGGGGGCGGCACTGAAGCTTTCTTT
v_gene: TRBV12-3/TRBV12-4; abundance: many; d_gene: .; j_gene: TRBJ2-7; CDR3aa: CASSPSPYEQYF; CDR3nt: TGTGCCAGCAGTCCATCCCCCTACGAGCAGTACTTC
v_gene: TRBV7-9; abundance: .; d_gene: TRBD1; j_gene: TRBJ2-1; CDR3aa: CASSATGGYNEQFF; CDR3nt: TGTGCCAGCAGCGCGACAGGGGGCTACAATGAGCAGTTCTTC
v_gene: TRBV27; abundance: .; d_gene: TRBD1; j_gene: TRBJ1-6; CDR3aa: CASSINRGAPLHF; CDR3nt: TGTGCCAGCAGTATAAACAGGGGTGCACCCCTCCACTTT
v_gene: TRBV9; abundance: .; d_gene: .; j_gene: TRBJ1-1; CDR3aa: CASSRFFLPTEAFF; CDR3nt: TGTGCCAGCAGCCGGTTCTTTCTACCGACTGAAGCTTTCTTT
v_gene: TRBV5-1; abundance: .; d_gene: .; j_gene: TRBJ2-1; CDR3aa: CASSLEAGDSYNEQFF; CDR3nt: TGCGCCAGCAGCTTGGAGGCAGGGGATTCCTACAATGAGCAGTTCTTC
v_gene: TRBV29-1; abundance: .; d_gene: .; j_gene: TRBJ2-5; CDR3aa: CSAEDISKGTQYF; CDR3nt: TGCAGCGCTGAGGACATTTCCAAGGGGACCCAGTACTTC
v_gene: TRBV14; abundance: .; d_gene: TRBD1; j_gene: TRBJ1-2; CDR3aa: CASREQGSRGYTF; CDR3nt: TGTGCCAGCAGAGAACAGGGGTCTAGGGGCTACACCTTC
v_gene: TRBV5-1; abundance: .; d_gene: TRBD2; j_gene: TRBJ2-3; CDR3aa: CASSLVSGGAGDTQYF; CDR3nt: TGCGCCAGCAGCTTGGTTAGCGGGGGGGCAGGAGATACGCAGTATTTT
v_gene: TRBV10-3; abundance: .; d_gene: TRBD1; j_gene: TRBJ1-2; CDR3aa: CAISGGQEGYGYTF; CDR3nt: TGTGCCATCAGCGGGGGACAGGAGGGATATGGCTACACCTTC
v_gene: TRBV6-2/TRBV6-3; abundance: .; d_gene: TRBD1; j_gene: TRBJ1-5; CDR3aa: CASSSGTGTTSSNQPQHF; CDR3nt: TGTGCCAGCAGTTCCGGGACAGGGACTACATCTAGCAATCAGCCCCAGCATTTT
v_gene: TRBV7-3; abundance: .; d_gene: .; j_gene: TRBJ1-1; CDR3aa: CASSLSSGNTEAFF; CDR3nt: TGTGCCAGCAGCTTATCGTCCGGGAACACTGAAGCTTTCTTT
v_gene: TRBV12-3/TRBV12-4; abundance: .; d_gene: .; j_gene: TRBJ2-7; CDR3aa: CASSLTATYEQYF; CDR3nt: TGTGCCAGCAGCCTAACCGCTACCTACGAGCAGTACTTC
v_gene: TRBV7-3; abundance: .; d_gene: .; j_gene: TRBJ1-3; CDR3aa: CASSLTHGRSGNTIYF; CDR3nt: TGTGCCAGCAGCTTAACTCACGGTCGATCTGGAAACACCATATATTTT
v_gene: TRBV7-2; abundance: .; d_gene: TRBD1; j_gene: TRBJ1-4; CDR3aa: CASSLRGTGSEKLFF; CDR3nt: TGTGCCAGCAGCTTACGGGGGACAGGGAGCGAAAAACTGTTTTTT
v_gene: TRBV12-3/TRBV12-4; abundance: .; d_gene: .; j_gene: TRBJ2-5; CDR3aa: CASSLTGMETQYF; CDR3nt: TGTGCCAGCAGCCTCACAGGGATGGAGACCCAGTACTTC
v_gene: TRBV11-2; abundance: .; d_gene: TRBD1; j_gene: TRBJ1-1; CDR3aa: CASSHPGQGFTEAFF; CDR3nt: TGTGCCAGCAGCCACCCGGGACAGGGATTTACTGAAGCTTTCTTT
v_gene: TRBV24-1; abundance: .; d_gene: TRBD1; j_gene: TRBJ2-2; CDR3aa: CATSDLRGTGAGELFF; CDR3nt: TGTGCCACCAGTGATTTGCGAGGGACAGGAGCCGGGGAGCTGTTTTTT